This entry lists 31 T cell receptor beta chains sequenced from one sample in a study of early T cells in non-severe SARS-CoV-2 infection. Each CDR3 protein gets one entry after TCRdb re-called the 5' RACE reads with MiXCR. The sample has 85,000 to 100,000 distinct CDR3 sequences, over 15% seen once. Sequenced: whole blood. The receptor set was obtained from an adult who was a healthcare worker with PCR-confirmed SARS-CoV-2 infection or an uninfected control (not recorded which).

This clonotype was counted once. The chain couples TRBV6-5 to TRBJ2-1; no clear D gene. CDR3 length: 19 amino acids. Germline CDR1 and CDR2: MNHEY and SVGAGI. V lost 1 base, J lost 0 bases, and 19 bases lay in between. This chain's CDR3 is CASSYYPGGSVGSYNEQFF. In DNA, the CDR3 is TGTGCCAGCAGTTACTATCCAGGTGGATCCGTCGGCTCCTACAATGAGCAGTTCTTC.

This clonotype was detected only a few times. The chain uses TRBV12-3 or TRBV12-4 and TRBJ2-2; TRBD2 aligns across 9 bases. This CDR3 region has 16 residues. Trimming cost V 5 bases and J 4 bases; bases outside gene matches: 8. CDR3: CASSPAGGLGTGELFF. The DNA for the CDR3 is TGTGCCAGCAGTCCGGCGGGAGGGCTAGGCACCGGGGAGCTGTTTTTT.

The gene calls are TRBV18 and TRBJ1-4, with D possibly being TRBD1 (5 bases). V lost 6 bases and J 8 bases, leaving 16 bases between the germline ends. The CDR3 is 14 amino acids. From germline, CDR1 is KGHSH and CDR2 LQKENI. For the CDR3, the DNA is TGTGCCAGCTCCCGCCGGGGGGAAGGCGAAAAACTGTTTTTT. Protein sequence: CASSRRGEGEKLFF.

This clonotype was detected ten times or more. The chain links TRBV28 to TRBJ1-6; D is unclear. This CDR3 has 15 amino acids. V shed 6 bases and J shed 7 bases, with 16 bases lying between them. Germline-derived CDR1 and CDR2 are MDHEN and SYDVKM. The CDR3 DNA follows: TGTGCCAGCAGCTTCCCCTCTCTGGGGAATTCACCCCTCCACTTT. It codes for CASSFPSLGNSPLHF.

Ten or more counts support this clonotype. The chain is built from TRBV11-2 and TRBJ2-1; D is ambiguous. V lost 4 bases and J 0 bases, leaving 13 bases between the germline ends. The germline gives CDR1 SGHAT, CDR2 FQNNGV. This CDR3 comprises 16 residues. The CDR3 bases are TGTGCCAGCAGCTATTATGGCAGGAGCTCCTACAATGAGCAGTTCTTC. Protein: CASSYYGRSSYNEQFF.

This clonotype appeared a few times. The chain has TRBV14 and TRBJ2-7, with D perhaps TRBD1 or TRBD2 (5 bases each). This CDR3 spans 15 amino acids. The V gene lost 2 bases and the J gene lost 4 bases, with 15 bases spanning the gap. Per germline, CDR1 SGHDN and CDR2 FVKESK. The CDR3 region is CASSQRPGALYEQYF. CDR3 nucleotides: TGTGCCAGCAGCCAACGCCCCGGGGCGCTTTACGAGCAGTACTTC.

This clonotype was counted many times. The gene calls are TRBV12-3 or TRBV12-4 and TRBJ1-2; unclear D gene. Between the trimmed V and J ends, which lost 0 bases and 5 bases, there was a span of 4 bases. The CDR3 loop spans 12 amino acids. The CDR3 reads CASSLAKYGYTF. The CDR3 DNA reads TGTGCCAGCAGTTTAGCGAAATATGGCTACACCTTC.

A few counts support this clonotype. The V and J genes are TRBV7-9 and TRBJ1-1; no firm D call. The CDR3 sequence is 13 residues long. V was trimmed by 6 bases and J by 0 bases, leaving 8 bases between them. Germline assignment: CDR1 SEHNR and CDR2 FQNEAQ (reference sequence). The CDR3: CASSQRLNTEAFF. CDR3 in DNA: TGTGCCAGCAGTCAGAGACTGAACACTGAAGCTTTCTTT.

This clonotype was recorded only once. V is TRBV28 and J is TRBJ1-5; 7 nucleotides match TRBD1. In germline, CDR1 is MDHEN, CDR2 SYDVKM. V trimming: 7 bases; J trimming: 2 bases; junction bases outside the gene matches: 8. This CDR3 has 15 residues. CDR3 in amino acids: CASKTGINRNQPQHF. CDR3 DNA sequence: TGTGCCAGCAAGACAGGGATAAATCGCAATCAGCCCCAGCATTTT.

There are a few counts of this clonotype. This chain uses TRBV27 with TRBJ2-2; either TRBD1 or TRBD2 may fit D (6 bases each). The CDR3 is 15 amino acids. V was pared by 5 bases and J by 5 bases, with 15 bases between. Germline CDR1 is MNHEY and CDR2 is SMNVEV (reference sequence). The CDR3 DNA sequence: TGTGCCAGCAGTCAGGGGACTCGGTGGACCGGGGAGCTGTTTTTT. Translating gives CASSQGTRWTGELFF.

This clonotype was detected a few times. V and J are TRBV14 and TRBJ2-7; the D gene could be TRBD1 or TRBD2 (5 bases each). CDR1 is SGHDN, CDR2 FVKESK, per germline. V lost 5 bases, J lost 0 bases, and 11 bases lay in between. This CDR3 is built from 14 residues. As DNA, the CDR3 is TGTGCCAGCAGCTTAACCGGGACCTCCTACGAGCAGTACTTC. Protein product: CASSLTGTSYEQYF.

This clonotype appeared a few times. V and J are TRBV30 and TRBJ1-1, with D perhaps matching TRBD1 (6 bases). V lost 4 bases to trimming and J lost 0 bases, with 15 bases between them. CDR3 size: 15 residues. Germline V CDR1 and CDR2: GTSNPN, SVGIG (reference sequence). CDR3 amino acids: CAWIRTGALNTEAFF. CDR3 DNA sequence: TGTGCCTGGATAAGAACGGGGGCTCTGAACACTGAAGCTTTCTTT.

This clonotype has ten or more counts. The gene calls are TRBV7-8 and TRBJ1-2; D is uncertain. This CDR3 is built from 14 residues. The ends were cut back, 3 bases at V and 4 bases at J, with 12 bases in the middle. Germline V lookup: CDR1 SGHVS, CDR2 FQNEAQ. The DNA of the CDR3 is TGTGCCAGCAGCTTCACCATGCAGTCCTATGGCTACACCTTC. It translates to CASSFTMQSYGYTF.

This clonotype turned up a few times. CDR3 amino acids: CASSLYWGSWEGLYNEQFF. DNA for the CDR3: TGTGCCAGCAGTTTGTATTGGGGTTCGTGGGAGGGCCTCTACAATGAGCAGTTCTTC. This sequence joins TRBV7-9 and TRBJ2-1, with 7 bases lining up with TRBD2. Germline V gene lookup returns CDR1 SEHNR and CDR2 FQNEAQ (reference sequence). The CDR3 totals 19 residues. Losses at the gene ends were 6 bases for V and 3 bases for J; bases not matched to a gene: 20. The variable domain in full, with the rest retrieved from reference TRBV7-9 and TRBJ2-1, is DTGVSQNPRHKITKRGQNVTFRCDPISEHNRLYWYRQTLGQGPEFLTYFQNEAQLEKSRLLSDRFSAERPKGSFSTLEIQRTEQGDSAMYLCASSLYWGSWEGLYNEQFFGPGTRLTVL.

This clonotype was observed at least ten times. This sequence joins TRBV5-6 and TRBJ2-7; D remains unclear. Germline CDR1 reads SGHDT; CDR2 reads YYEEEE. This CDR3 contains 14 residues. V lost 0 bases and J 0 bases, leaving 7 bases between the germline ends. CDR3 region: CASSLAGSSYEQYF. The DNA for the CDR3 is TGTGCCAGCAGCTTGGCGGGCAGCTCCTACGAGCAGTACTTC.

The rearrangement uses TRBV28 and TRBJ1-2; D gene unclear. V shed 6 bases and J shed 8 bases, with 10 bases lying between them. The CDR3 spans 11 residues. Germline assignment: CDR1 MDHEN and CDR2 SYDVKM. The CDR3 sequence: CASSHRGGYTF. The CDR3, as DNA: TGTGCCAGCAGCCACCGTGGGGGCTACACCTTC.

The rearrangement uses TRBV5-1 and TRBJ1-4; D is uncertain. The CDR3 length is 16 residues. V lost 0 bases to trimming and J lost 0 bases, with 9 bases between them. Germline V gives CDR1 SGHRS, CDR2 YFSETQ. The CDR3 coding sequence is TGCGCCAGCAGCTTGGGCAGACCGGCAACTAATGAAAAACTGTTTTTT. Its translation is CASSLGRPATNEKLFF.

J is TRBJ1-1 and V is TRBV5-1, with a possible D match to TRBD1 (5 bases). Germline lookup yields CDR1 SGHRS and CDR2 YFSETQ. This CDR3 contains 16 residues. Trimming cost V 0 bases and J 0 bases, with 12 bases left between them. The CDR3 sequence: CASSLGEGLMNTEAFF. DNA for the CDR3: TGCGCCAGCAGCTTGGGTGAGGGACTCATGAACACTGAAGCTTTCTTT.

The chain joins TRBV15 to TRBJ1-5; D gene ambiguous. The germline CDR1 and CDR2 sequences are LNHNV and YYDKDF (reference sequence). Trimming took off 5 bases at V and 4 bases at J, with 9 bases between the two ends. There are 13 residues in the CDR3. The CDR3 DNA follows: TGTGCCACCAGCCCTGGGCGGAATCAGCCCCAGCATTTT. Translating gives CATSPGRNQPQHF.

This clonotype was observed once. This chain uses TRBV10-3 with TRBJ1-4; D possibly corresponds to TRBD1 (6 bases). The CDR3 spans 14 residues. V lost 3 bases and J 5 bases, leaving 10 bases between the germline ends. Germline CDR1 is ENHRY and CDR2 is SYGVKD. The CDR3 loop reads CAISDPGQNEKLFF. The DNA for the CDR3 is TGTGCCATCAGTGACCCTGGACAGAATGAAAAACTGTTTTTT.

The table lists this clonotype with a few counts. V and J are TRBV25-1 and TRBJ1-5, with 7 bases lining up with TRBD1. The V segment lost 8 bases and the J segment 5 bases; nucleotides outside the gene matches: 6. This CDR3 has 13 residues. CDR1 and CDR2 from the germline V gene are MGHDK and SYGVNS. The CDR3 nucleotides are TGTGCCAGCGAAGCAGGGGGGGATCAGCCCCAGCATTTT. Translation: CASEAGGDQPQHF.

The chain is built from TRBV11-2 and TRBJ2-7; D unclear. Trimming left V 5 bases short and J 3 bases short, with 2 bases between. CDR3 length equals 10 residues. CDR1 is SGHAT and CDR2 is FQNNGV in the germline V gene. The CDR3: CASSNYEQYF. In DNA, the CDR3 is TGTGCCAGCAGCAACTACGAGCAGTACTTC.

This clonotype was detected ten times or more. The chain employs TRBV19 and TRBJ2-3; D is possibly TRBD1 or TRBD2 (6 bases each). The CDR3 contains 15 residues. Germline V gene lookup returns CDR1 LNHDA and CDR2 SQIVND (reference sequence). V lost 7 bases and J 4 bases, leaving 18 bases between the germline ends. CDR3 region: CASTPRGVGADTQYF. The CDR3 DNA is TGTGCCAGTACCCCAAGGGGGGTGGGAGCAGATACGCAGTATTTT. The whole variable domain, filled in from reference TRBV19 and TRBJ2-3, reads DGGITQSPKYLFRKEGQNVTLSCEQNLNHDAMYWYRQDPGQGLRLIYYSQIVNDFQKGDIAEGYSVSREKKESFPLTVTSAQKNPTAFYLCASTPRGVGADTQYFGPGTRLTVL.

The chain links TRBV29-1 to TRBJ2-2, with 9 bases fitting TRBD2. The CDR3 sequence is 15 residues long. CDR1 and CDR2 (germline): SQVTM, ANQGSEA. Trimming removed 6 bases from V and 3 bases from J; junction bases left unmatched: 8. The CDR3 here is CSVHKRGADTGELFF. CDR3 in DNA: TGCAGCGTCCATAAGCGGGGGGCTGACACCGGGGAGCTGTTTTTT.

The chain combines TRBV28 with TRBJ2-5; D unclear. The CDR3 sequence is 11 residues long. The V gene's germline CDR1 is MDHEN and CDR2 SYDVKM. The V end was cut by 3 bases, the J end by 7 bases, with 6 bases between. CDR3 region: CASSLVVTQYF. The CDR3 DNA sequence: TGTGCCAGCAGTTTGGTGGTGACCCAGTACTTC. Full variable domain (missing parts from reference TRBV28 and TRBJ2-5): DVKVTQSSRYLVKRTGEKVFLECVQDMDHENMFWYRQDPGLGLRLIYFSYDVKMKEKGDIPEGYSVSREKKERFSLILESASTNQTSMYLCASSLVVTQYFGPGTRLLVL.

The table lists this clonotype with a few counts. V is TRBV4-3 and J is TRBJ2-2, with 9 bases matching TRBD2. After removal of 1 base from V and 0 bases from J, the junction contained 3 bases not matched to a gene. The CDR3 is 17 residues long. CDR1 is LGHNA, CDR2 YSLEER, per germline. The CDR3 loop is CASSQVGGRANTGELFF. The CDR3, as DNA: TGCGCCAGCAGCCAAGTTGGCGGGAGGGCGAACACCGGGGAGCTGTTTTTT.

This chain links TRBV27 with TRBJ2-7, with 9 positions matching TRBD1. CDR1 is MNHEY, CDR2 SMNVEV, per germline (reference sequence). The junction had 9 bases not matched to a gene; V was cut back by 6 bases and J by 6 bases. The CDR3 totals 14 residues. The DNA of the CDR3 is TGTGCCAGCAGCCCCGGGACAGGGAATGTCGAGCAGTACTTC. Translating gives CASSPGTGNVEQYF.

The genes are TRBV12-3 or TRBV12-4 and TRBJ2-5, with D perhaps TRBD1 or TRBD2 (5 bases each). The CDR3 contains 15 residues. Trimming removed 6 bases from V and 5 bases from J, with 19 bases in between. The CDR3 here is CASSHTDRGAETQYF. CDR3 in DNA: TGTGCCAGCAGCCATACCGACCGGGGCGCGGAGACCCAGTACTTC.

The chain links TRBV7-8 to TRBJ2-3; TRBD1 matches 8 bases. Germline CDR1 is SGHVS and CDR2 is FQNEAQ. The ends lost 2 bases at V and 10 bases at J; junction bases unmatched: 8. The CDR3 has 14 residues. The CDR3 is CASSLSGGLGPQYF. In DNA form, the CDR3 reads TGTGCCAGCAGCTTATCAGGGGGCCTCGGGCCGCAGTATTTT.

This clonotype was seen a few times. V usage is TRBV5-1 and J usage is TRBJ2-3, with TRBD2 matching over 8 bases. The J segment lost 4 bases and the V segment lost 0 bases, leaving 1 base of the junction unmatched. CDR3 size: 14 residues. The germline V gene has CDR1 SGHRS and CDR2 YFSETQ. The DNA for the CDR3 is TGCGCCAGCAGCTTGGGCGGGAGGTCAGATACGCAGTATTTT. It encodes CASSLGGRSDTQYF. The whole variable domain, filled in from reference TRBV5-1 and TRBJ2-3, reads KAGVTQTPRYLIKTRGQQVTLSCSPISGHRSVSWYQQTPGQGLQFLFEYFSETQRNKGNFPGRFSGRQFSNSRSEMNVSTLELGDSALYLCASSLGGRSDTQYFGPGTRLTVL.

This clonotype has more than one count but fewer than ten. The V and J genes are TRBV20-1 and TRBJ2-1, with 11 bases identical to TRBD1. The J segment lost 6 bases and the V segment lost 0 bases, leaving 1 base of the junction unmatched. Germline loops: CDR1 DFQATT, CDR2 SNEGSKA (reference sequence). CDR3 length: 14 amino acids. The CDR3 loop reads CSARDGTGGNEQFF. The CDR3 coding sequence is TGCAGTGCTAGAGATGGGACAGGGGGCAATGAGCAGTTCTTC.